The 16 T cell receptor beta chains below were found in one sample sequenced in a study of response to subunit inactivated influenza vaccine. TCRdb fed the RT-PCR reads into MiXCR, producing one record per CDR3 protein. The data show 530,000 or so distinct CDR3 sequences, roughly 15% seen once. This material consisted of PBMCs from blood, taken about 13 days after vaccination. The receptors originated from a middle-aged man who received an inactivated influenza vaccine.

The CDR3 region is CASSLNGASDTQYF. The CDR3 bases are TGTGCCAGCAGCTTAAATGGAGCCTCCGATACGCAGTATTTT. The chain combines TRBV11-1 with TRBJ2-3, with D uncertain. Trimming pared 2 bases from V and 6 bases from J, leaving 12 bases between. CDR1 is SGHAT and CDR2 is FQDESV in the germline V gene (reference sequence). The CDR3 contains 14 residues.

This clonotype showed up just a few times. The chain has TRBV7-6 and TRBJ2-3, with D tentatively TRBD2 (5 bases). There are 13 residues in the CDR3. Trimming took 1 base from V and 10 from J, leaving 12 bases between them. CDR1 is SGHVS and CDR2 is FNYEAQ in the germline V gene. This CDR3 reads CASSLGGTGAQYF. As DNA, the CDR3 is TGTGCCAGCAGCTTAGGCGGTACCGGGGCGCAGTATTTT.

This clonotype has more than one count but fewer than ten. The gene calls are TRBV20-1 and TRBJ1-5, with D unclear. The CDR3 runs 14 residues. CDR1 DFQATT and CDR2 SNEGSKA come from the germline V gene (reference sequence). V was shortened by 5 bases and J by 2 bases, with 13 bases between the two germline ends. The CDR3, as DNA: TGCAGTGCTTTAGCGGCGCAGGGCAATCAGCCCCAGCATTTT. The encoded protein is CSALAAQGNQPQHF.

This clonotype was seen a handful of times. The V call is TRBV2, the J call TRBJ2-1, with TRBD2 matching over 11 bases. Germline CDR1 SNHLY, CDR2 FYNNEI. This CDR3 contains 15 residues. J was trimmed by 4 bases and V by 7 bases; bases with no gene match: 6. CDR3 sequence reads: CASMSGTSGYNEQFF. In DNA form, the CDR3 reads TGTGCCAGCATGTCCGGGACTAGCGGTTACAATGAGCAGTTCTTC.

The chain joins TRBV6-2 or TRBV6-3 to TRBJ2-2; D possibly corresponds to TRBD1 (6 bases). This CDR3 spans 12 amino acids. Trimming pared 5 bases from V and 7 bases from J, leaving 8 bases between. Looked up from germline, CDR1 is MNHEY and CDR2 is SVGEGT. The DNA of the CDR3 is TGTGCCAGCAGTAAGGGGGTCGGGGAGCTGTTTTTT. Translating gives CASSKGVGELFF.

The genes are TRBV15 and TRBJ2-3; D gene unclear. The CDR3 has 13 amino acids. Trimming took 4 bases from V and 4 from J, leaving 9 bases between them. Per germline, CDR1 LNHNV and CDR2 YYDKDF (reference sequence). CDR3 sequence reads: CATSKVGADTQYF. CDR3 coding DNA: TGTGCCACCAGCAAAGTGGGCGCAGATACGCAGTATTTT.

A word on this clonotype: Germline and junction disagree at one end, which may indicate a read error. The rearrangement joins TRBV7-9 to TRBJ2-1; perhaps TRBD1 as D (6 bases). The length of the CDR3 is 14 residues. The V gene's germline CDR1 is SEHNR and CDR2 FQNEAQ (reference sequence). The CDR3 region has the DNA TGTGCCAGCAGCTTAAGGACAGACTACGATGAGCAGTTCTTC. Translated, it gives CASSLRTDYDEQFF. Drawing the rest from reference TRBV7-9 and TRBJ2-1, the complete variable domain is DTGVSQNPRHKITKRGQNVTFRCDPISEHNRLYWYRQTLGQGPEFLTYFQNEAQLEKSRLLSDRFSAERPKGSFSTLEIQRTEQGDSAMYLCASSLRTDYDEQFFGPGTRLTVL.

This clonotype was recorded a few times. The chain combines TRBV6-5 with TRBJ2-2, with 11 bases lining up with TRBD2. The germline V gene has CDR1 MNHEY and CDR2 SVGAGI. CDR3 length equals 16 residues. V was pared by 3 bases and J by 5 bases, with 5 bases of the junction left unmatched. The CDR3 region has the DNA TGTGCCAGCAGTTATCGGGCTAGCGGGAGGACCGGGGAGCTGTTTTTT. Protein sequence: CASSYRASGRTGELFF.

The rearrangement joins TRBV20-1 to TRBJ2-1; TRBD2 aligns across 16 bases. Germline V gives CDR1 DFQATT, CDR2 SNEGSKA (reference sequence). This CDR3 has 16 amino acids. The junction had 9 bases not matched to a gene; V was cut back by 5 bases and J by 8 bases. The CDR3 DNA follows: TGCAGTGCTCCGGGACTAGCGGGAGGGCTTAAGGATGAGCAGTTCTTC. As protein: CSAPGLAGGLKDEQFF.

The table lists this clonotype with many counts. This chain connects TRBV5-5 to TRBJ1-2, with D perhaps matching TRBD1 (6 bases). The germline V and J ends were trimmed by 0 bases and 8 bases, with 11 bases remaining between them. Germline CDR1 is SGHKS and CDR2 is YYEKEE (reference sequence). The CDR3 extends over 13 amino acids. For the CDR3, the DNA is TGTGCCAGCAGCTTGGATTGGGACAAGGGCTACACCTTC. Protein: CASSLDWDKGYTF.

This chain joins TRBV28 and TRBJ2-4; possible D gene TRBD2, 6 bases. This CDR3 region has 16 residues. Germline V gene data show CDR1 as MDHEN and CDR2 as SYDVKM. V shed 5 bases and J shed 6 bases, with 20 bases lying between them. The CDR3 here is CASSNIRGGYGNIQYF. CDR3 coding DNA: TGTGCCAGCAGTAATATCAGAGGAGGGTACGGAAACATTCAGTACTTC.

This clonotype was detected many times. V is TRBV28 and J is TRBJ2-7; 11 positions agree with TRBD2. The CDR3 sequence is 15 residues long. Trimming at V came to 2 bases and at J to 0 bases, leaving 0 bases not matched to a gene. The germline V gene encodes CDR1 MDHEN and CDR2 SYDVKM. The CDR3 DNA reads as TGTGCCAGCAGTTTAACTAGCGGGAGCTCCTACGAGCAGTACTTC. This encodes CASSLTSGSSYEQYF.

This clonotype showed up just a few times. V usage is TRBV6-2 or TRBV6-3 and J usage is TRBJ2-7, with D maybe TRBD2 (7 bases). CDR1 and CDR2 from the germline V gene are MNHEY and SVGEGT. Between the trimmed V and J ends, which lost 7 bases and 4 bases, there was a span of 17 bases. This CDR3 spans 14 amino acids. CDR3 region: CASTNYREGYEQYF. Here the CDR3 DNA reads TGTGCCAGCACGAACTACAGGGAGGGTTACGAGCAGTACTTC.

This clonotype occurred many times. The V gene is TRBV29-1, the J gene TRBJ1-2; perhaps TRBD1 as D (5 bases). The germline V and J ends were trimmed by 1 base and 4 bases, with 16 bases remaining between them. CDR3 length equals 15 residues. Germline-derived CDR1 and CDR2 are SQVTM and ANQGSEA. CDR3: CSVEGSPGSSYGYTF. CDR3 sequence (DNA): TGCAGCGTTGAAGGATCGCCAGGGAGCTCCTATGGCTACACCTTC.

This clonotype was detected only a few times. J is TRBJ2-1 and V is TRBV28; 8 bases are shared with TRBD2. Trimming removed 7 bases from V and 7 bases from J; junction bases left unmatched: 12. The CDR3 is 15 residues long. Per germline, CDR1 MDHEN and CDR2 SYDVKM. The CDR3 here is CASTISYGTRNEQFF. For the CDR3, the DNA is TGTGCCAGCACGATTTCATACGGGACTAGGAATGAGCAGTTCTTC.

In its sample, this clonotype was seen a few times. The chain combines TRBV29-1 with TRBJ1-3; the D is unclear. The CDR3 loop spans 14 amino acids. Germline loops: CDR1 SQVTM, CDR2 ANQGSEA. V gave up 6 bases and J gave up 0 bases, with 12 bases separating them. This CDR3 reads CSVSQALSGNTIYF. Written as DNA, the CDR3 is TGCAGCGTCTCCCAGGCTCTCTCTGGAAACACCATATATTTT.